This entry lists 8 T cell receptor delta chains sequenced from one sample in a study of Vδ1+ human thymocytes. RNA was extracted from the cells and then reverse transcribed. The CDR3 regions were amplified by multiplex PCR from V-gene primers to a constant-region primer. With CATT, TCRdb re-called clones from the multiplex PCR reads. This table holds about 73,000 delta-chain clones, around 32% found once. These receptors' targets are unknown. Points from the study as a whole: In the thymus, TRG and TRD repertoires looked highly polyclonal with Gaussian CDR3 lengths.

Sample: Vdelta1+ gamma-delta thymocytes from the thymus. The subset was: FACS-sorted CD3+ TCRalphabeta- TCRVdelta1+ TCRVdelta2- thymocytes. The source is a boy under two years old who had congenital heart surgery.

This clone turned up a few times. The rearrangement uses TRDV1 and TRDJ1, with 9 bases identical to TRDD3. The CDR3 spans 21 residues. V lost 5 bases to trimming and J lost 0 bases; unmatched junction nucleotides: 22. Germline CDR1 is TSWWSYY and CDR2 is QGS. This CDR3 reads CALGIMGSPTYWGTHTDKLIF. The CDR3, as DNA: TGTGCTCTTGGGATTATGGGGAGTCCGACTTACTGGGGGACACACACCGATAAACTCATCTTT.

Notes on this clone: A junction boundary mismatches the germline segment, possibly from a read error. Additional DNA sequences in this sample encode the identical CDR3. This sequence joins TRDV2 and TRDJ2; tentatively, D is TRDD2 (6 bases). In germline, CDR1 is GEAIGNYY, CDR2 EKD. The CDR3 is made up of 16 amino acids. DNA for the CDR3: TGTGCTTGTGACAACCTTCCCCTCTTTTTGACAGCACAACTCTTCTTT. Translation: CACDNLPLFLTAQLFF.

In this sample, this clone turned up a few times. This chain links TRDV1 with TRDJ1, with 7 bases identical to TRDD3. The length of the CDR3 is 18 residues. V lost 1 base, J lost 2 bases, and 13 bases stayed unmatched. CDR1 and CDR2 (germline): TSWWSYY, QGS. CDR3 sequence (DNA): TGTGCTCTTGGGGAACCTCAATCTGGGGATAAATGTACCGATAAACTCATCTTT. Residues: CALGEPQSGDKCTDKLIF.

V usage is TRDV1 and J usage is TRDJ1, with TRDD3 matching over 12 bases. Germline values: CDR1 TSWWSYY, CDR2 QGS. The V segment lost 8 bases and the J segment 2 bases; nucleotides outside the gene matches: 15. This CDR3 region has 18 residues. The CDR3 reads CALSSRLGDTQWTDKLIF. The CDR3 DNA reads as TGTGCTCTTTCATCGCGACTGGGGGATACCCAGTGGACCGATAAACTCATCTTT.

To note about this clone: The junction departs from the called germline gene at one end, perhaps through a read error. The chain has TRDV2 and TRDJ1; no reliable D call. Germline V gene lookup returns CDR1 GEAIGNYY and CDR2 EKD. There are 12 residues in the CDR3. CDR3 bases: TGTGCCTGTGACACCGACACCGCTAAACTCATCTTT. Protein product: CACDTDTAKLIF.

The chain carries TRDV1 and TRDJ1; D ambiguous. The V gene's germline CDR1 is TSWWSYY and CDR2 QGS. The CDR3 runs 18 residues. Trimming pared 2 bases from V and 1 base from J, leaving 20 bases between. The CDR3 spells CALGEKTFLTPTTDKLIF. The CDR3, as DNA: TGTGCTCTTGGGGAAAAAACCTTTCTTACACCCACCACCGATAAACTCATCTTT.

This chain uses TRDV1 with TRDJ1; TRDD3 agrees at 12 bases. The CDR3 totals 25 residues. The trim removed 2 bases at V and 7 bases at J, leaving 35 bases unmatched. Germline loops: CDR1 TSWWSYY, CDR2 QGS. CDR3 nucleotide sequence: TGTGCTCTTGGGGAAGAAAAGACGCCTGTCCTTCCCCCCTACTGGGGGATACAAACCGGGGGTAAACTCATCTTT. The encoded protein is CALGEEKTPVLPPYWGIQTGGKLIF.

This clone was found once. The assigned J gene is TRDJ1, but the V gene is uncalled; TRDD3, the table's D call, lacks a check against the DNA. CDR3 length: 13 residues. The CDR3, as DNA: TGCTCAGGGTTGGGGGTACGCACCGATAAACTCATCTTT. It yields the protein CSGLGVRTDKLIF.